Below, 9 T cell receptor beta chains from the same sample are listed, as sequenced in a study of T-cell memory formation after mild COVID-19. From the 5' RACE reads, TCRdb called clonotypes with MiXCR, one entry per CDR3 protein. The table shows roughly 150,000 distinct CDR3 sequences, with more than 12% occurring only once. The sequencing sample was made of PBMCs or a T cell subset sorted from them (not recorded which). The receptor source for this set is an adult woman who had mild COVID-19 (a few samples of this study predate the infection). Cell type and time point are not known.

The table lists this clonotype with many counts. This chain links TRBV5-1 with TRBJ1-1; perhaps TRBD1 as D (5 bases). V lost 4 bases, J lost 2 bases, and 15 bases lay in between. The V gene's germline CDR1 is SGHRS and CDR2 YFSETQ. CDR3 size: 15 residues. The CDR3 coding sequence is TGCGCCAGCAGCCGACTCCAGGGTGACAACACTGAAGCTTTCTTT. This encodes CASSRLQGDNTEAFF.

The V call is TRBV6-2 or TRBV6-3, the J call TRBJ2-1; perhaps TRBD2 as D (6 bases). Trimming took off 2 bases at V and 2 bases at J, with 16 bases between the two ends. Germline V CDR1 and CDR2: MNHEY, SVGEGT. This CDR3 has 17 amino acids. Here the CDR3 reads CASSYPLGGATYNEQFF. The CDR3 DNA is TGTGCCAGCAGTTACCCGCTCGGAGGGGCAACCTACAATGAGCAGTTCTTC.

This clonotype was detected a few times. The chain links TRBV6-2 or TRBV6-3 to TRBJ2-3; possible D gene TRBD1, 5 bases. Per germline, CDR1 MNHEY and CDR2 SVGEGT. V lost 6 bases and J lost 0, with 10 bases in between. The CDR3 runs 14 residues. CDR3 nucleotides: TGTGCCAGCAGCCAGGGTGGTAGCACAGATACGCAGTATTTT. Protein: CASSQGGSTDTQYF.

V is TRBV3-1 and J is TRBJ1-3; D remains ambiguous. Germline loops: CDR1 LGHDT, CDR2 YNNKEL (reference sequence). The CDR3 sequence is 14 residues long. V lost 7 bases to trimming and J lost 2 bases, with 12 bases between them. The CDR3 coding sequence is TGTGCCAGCACCTCCTTCCGGACTGGAAACACCATATATTTT. It encodes CASTSFRTGNTIYF. The whole variable domain, remainder taken from reference TRBV3-1 and TRBJ1-3, is DTAVSQTPKYLVTQMGNDKSIKCEQNLGHDTMYWYKQDSKKFLKIMFSYNNKELIINETVPNRFSPKSPDKAHLNLHINSLELGDSAVYFCASTSFRTGNTIYFGEGSWLTVV.

The gene calls are TRBV5-1 and TRBJ1-6; maybe TRBD1 (6 bases). The CDR3 is 16 residues long. CDR1 is SGHRS, CDR2 YFSETQ, per germline. V was trimmed by 4 bases and J by 5 bases, leaving 16 bases between them. As DNA, the CDR3 is TGCGCCAGCAGCCCTCTAGGGGGGGCCAATAATTCACCCCTCCACTTT. It translates to CASSPLGGANNSPLHF. Looking up the rest from reference TRBV5-1 and TRBJ1-6 gives the full variable domain: KAGVTQTPRYLIKTRGQQVTLSCSPISGHRSVSWYQQTPGQGLQFLFEYFSETQRNKGNFPGRFSGRQFSNSRSEMNVSTLELGDSALYLCASSPLGGANNSPLHFGNGTRLTVT.

A few counts support this clonotype. The chain joins TRBV4-3 to TRBJ2-3; TRBD2 agrees at 9 bases. Germline-derived CDR1 and CDR2 are LGHNA and YSLEER. The CDR3 is 17 amino acids. The V and J ends lost 0 bases and 6 bases, in that order; junction bases with no gene match: 10. DNA of the CDR3: TGCGCCAGCAGCCAAGAGAGAATACTAGCGGGTTCGGATACGCAGTATTTT. Protein: CASSQERILAGSDTQYF.

The gene calls are TRBV7-8 and TRBJ2-4; perhaps TRBD2 as D (6 bases). CDR1 is SGHVS, CDR2 FQNEAQ, per germline. The V gene lost 0 bases and the J gene lost 3 bases, with 9 bases spanning the gap. This CDR3 spans 15 amino acids. Here the CDR3 DNA reads TGTGCCAGCAGCTTAGCCGGGAGTGGCAAAAACATTCAGTACTTC. Its protein product is CASSLAGSGKNIQYF.

The chain recombines TRBV7-2 with TRBJ1-6; D is perhaps TRBD1 (6 bases). Germline values: CDR1 SGHTA, CDR2 FQGNSA. Trimming removed 1 base from V and 3 bases from J, with 7 bases in between. This CDR3 is built from 15 residues. The CDR3 DNA is TGTGCCAGCAGCTTAGGCAGGGGCTATAATTCACCCCTCCACTTT. The encoded protein is CASSLGRGYNSPLHF.

This clonotype came up once. The chain has TRBV19 and TRBJ2-1; 10 nucleotides line up with TRBD1. Germline V CDR1 and CDR2: LNHDA, SQIVND (reference sequence). CDR3 length equals 18 residues. V shed 3 bases and J 2 bases; nucleotides not matched to a gene: 10. The CDR3 nucleotides are TGTGCCAGTAGTATGGGGGGACTTGGACAGGGGGCCTACAATGAGCAGTTCTTC. Encoded protein: CASSMGGLGQGAYNEQFF.